Below are 23 T cell receptor beta chains sequenced from a single sample in a study of blood T cell repertoires in COVID-19. Clones were sequenced by immunoSEQ multiplex PCR, and TCRdb holds only the in-frame ones, with some missing. Of over 40,000 clones listed, approximately 85% are singletons. Sequencing input: peripheral blood. These receptors were taken from a human donor in a cohort sampled during active COVID-19.

J is TRBJ1-1 and V is TRBV5-1, with 7 bases that match TRBD1. Germline CDR1 is SGHRS and CDR2 is YFSETQ. The CDR3 runs 14 residues. V was pared by 4 bases and J by 7 bases, with 10 bases of the junction left unmatched. CDR3 DNA sequence: TGCGCCAGCAGCGAGTCGGACAGGCAGGTTGAAGCTTTCTTT. The encoded protein is CASSESDRQVEAFF.

The genes are TRBV27 and TRBJ2-1, with D perhaps matching TRBD2 (5 bases). In germline, CDR1 is MNHEY, CDR2 SMNVEV (reference sequence). V dropped 5 bases and J dropped 6 bases, with 17 bases sitting between them. The CDR3 runs 15 residues. The CDR3 spells CASSPLVGVSNEQFF. Here the CDR3 DNA reads TGTGCCAGCAGTCCCCTCGTGGGAGTGAGCAATGAGCAGTTCTTC.

The chain is built from TRBV19 and TRBJ2-3; TRBD2 agrees at 13 bases. Germline V gene sequence: CDR1 LNHDA, CDR2 SQIVND (reference sequence). Trimming took 5 bases from V and 0 from J; bases not matched to a gene: 8. The CDR3 consists of 18 residues. The CDR3 sequence: CASSDRTSGGLSTDTQYF. CDR3 bases: TGTGCCAGTAGTGACAGGACTAGCGGGGGCCTTAGCACAGATACGCAGTATTTT.

This clone came up a few times. The V call is TRBV9, the J call TRBJ1-5; the D gene is possibly TRBD1 (6 bases). CDR1 is SGDLS, CDR2 YYNGEE, per germline. This CDR3 is 14 amino acids long. V lost 4 bases and J lost 8, with 16 bases in between. The CDR3 loop reads CASSPQGSNEPQHF. As DNA, the CDR3 is TGTGCCAGCAGCCCACAGGGTAGCAACGAGCCCCAGCATTTT.

The chain has TRBV18 and TRBJ1-1, with a possible D match to TRBD1 (6 bases). The CDR3 loop spans 14 amino acids. The germline CDR1 and CDR2 sequences are KGHSH and LQKENI. The ends were cut back, 6 bases at V and 0 bases at J, with 11 bases in the middle. CDR3 DNA sequence: TGTGCCAGCTCCGGGGGGGGGCTGAACACTGAAGCTTTCTTT. Its translation is CASSGGGLNTEAFF.

The chain joins TRBV6-6 to TRBJ1-6; D call uncertain. Germline CDR1 is MNHNY and CDR2 is SVGAGI (reference sequence). CDR3 length equals 14 residues. V dropped 6 bases and J dropped 12 bases, with 18 bases sitting between them. CDR3 nucleotide sequence: TGTGCCAGCAGGGAGGACGGTGGCGAAGGACCCCTCCACTTT. Protein sequence: CASREDGGEGPLHF.

The J gene is TRBJ1-4, the V gene TRBV4-3, with 7 bases lining up with TRBD1. CDR3 length: 15 amino acids. Looked up from germline, CDR1 is LGHNA and CDR2 is YSLEER. Unmatched junction bases numbered 6, after V lost 0 bases and J lost 8 bases. CDR3 bases: TGCGCCAGCAGCCAAGACGCAGGGGGAGTGGAAAAACTGTTTTTT. Protein: CASSQDAGGVEKLFF.

The V and J genes are TRBV5-5 and TRBJ1-5; weak D call: TRBD1 (5 bases). Trimming took 4 bases from V and 2 from J, leaving 10 bases between them. The CDR3 consists of 14 residues. Germline V CDR1 and CDR2: SGHKS, YYEKEE (reference sequence). CDR3 DNA sequence: TGTGCCAGCAGCACAGGACGGGGCAATCAGCCCCAGCATTTT. The encoded protein is CASSTGRGNQPQHF. Combining the CDR3 with reference TRBV5-5 and TRBJ1-5 gives the whole variable domain DAGVTQSPTHLIKTRGQQVTLRCSPISGHKSVSWYQQVLGQGPQFIFQYYEKEERGRGNFPDRFSARQFPNYSSELNVNALLLGDSALYLCASSTGRGNQPQHFGDGTRLSIL.

The chain couples TRBV18 to TRBJ1-2, with D hard to call. Trimming cost V 1 base and J 4 bases, with 10 bases left between them. CDR3 length: 14 amino acids. Germline CDR1 reads KGHSH; CDR2 reads LQKENI. The CDR3 nucleotides are TGTGCCAGCTCACCACGTGAGGTCGGCTATGGCTACACCTTC. Protein: CASSPREVGYGYTF.

This chain links TRBV29-1 with TRBJ2-7; TRBD1 is a possible D gene (7 bases). The CDR3 has 12 residues. V lost 6 bases and J 7 bases, leaving 16 bases between the germline ends. Germline CDR1 and CDR2: SQVTM and ANQGSEA. This CDR3 is CSVLRDSGEQYF. The CDR3 bases are TGCAGCGTACTCCGGGACAGCGGGGAGCAGTACTTC.

The chain recombines TRBV15 with TRBJ2-3, with D possibly TRBD2 on 5 matching bases. The CDR3 runs to 13 residues. Germline loops: CDR1 LNHNV, CDR2 YYDKDF (reference sequence). Trimming pared 5 bases from V and 0 bases from J, leaving 6 bases between. The CDR3: CATSRTSTDTQYF. The CDR3 region has the DNA TGTGCCACCAGCCGGACTAGCACAGATACGCAGTATTTT. Using reference TRBV15 and TRBJ2-3 for the parts outside the CDR3, the full variable domain is DAMVIQNPRYQVTQFGKPVTLSCSQTLNHNVMYWYQQKSSQAPKLLFHYYDKDFNNEADTPDNFQSRRPNTSFCFLDIRSPGLGDTAMYLCATSRTSTDTQYFGPGTRLTVL.

This chain joins TRBV19 and TRBJ1-5; tentative D call: TRBD1 (6 bases). Per the germline V gene, CDR1 is LNHDA and CDR2 is SQIVND (reference sequence). This CDR3 comprises 15 residues. The ends were cut back, 3 bases at V and 7 bases at J, with 16 bases in the middle. The CDR3 sequence is CASSIIGGEGQPQHF. In nucleotides, the CDR3 is TGTGCCAGTAGTATTATAGGGGGGGAAGGACAGCCCCAGCATTTT.

The genes are TRBV5-1 and TRBJ2-4; 12 nucleotides agree with TRBD2. V shed 3 bases, J shed 6 bases, and the junction held 10 bases outside the gene matches. From germline, CDR1 is SGHRS and CDR2 YFSETQ. The CDR3 spans 17 residues. This CDR3 is CASSYRLAGVLGNIQYF. Written as DNA, the CDR3 is TGCGCCAGCAGCTACCGACTAGCGGGAGTGCTTGGAAACATTCAGTACTTC.

This sequence joins TRBV9 and TRBJ1-1; D gene ambiguous. The CDR3 covers 13 residues. Germline lookup yields CDR1 SGDLS and CDR2 YYNGEE. The ends were cut back, 0 bases at V and 1 base at J, with 4 bases in the middle. The CDR3 region is CASSVAQNTEAFF. The CDR3 coding sequence is TGTGCCAGCAGCGTAGCCCAGAACACTGAAGCTTTCTTT.

The V gene is TRBV19, the J gene TRBJ1-4; D may be TRBD1 (6 bases). The CDR3 runs to 16 residues. Germline CDR1 reads LNHDA; CDR2 reads SQIVND (reference sequence). Trimming pared 6 bases from V and 0 bases from J, leaving 14 bases between. In nucleotides, the CDR3 is TGTGCCAGTAGGAAGGACAGCCTTGCAACTAATGAAAAACTGTTTTTT. Amino acids: CASRKDSLATNEKLFF. Based on the CDR3 plus reference TRBV19 and TRBJ1-4, the full variable domain is DGGITQSPKYLFRKEGQNVTLSCEQNLNHDAMYWYRQDPGQGLRLIYYSQIVNDFQKGDIAEGYSVSREKKESFPLTVTSAQKNPTAFYLCASRKDSLATNEKLFFGSGTQLSVL.

Only a few counts were recorded for this clone. This chain uses TRBV6-5 with TRBJ1-5, with 8 bases matching TRBD1. V shed 0 bases, J shed 6 bases, and the junction held 4 bases outside the gene matches. Germline CDR1 reads MNHEY; CDR2 reads SVGAGI. This CDR3 is 15 amino acids long. CDR3 protein: CASSYSQGAFQPQHF. CDR3 in DNA: TGTGCCAGCAGTTACTCGCAGGGGGCTTTTCAGCCCCAGCATTTT.

The chain employs TRBV12-3 or TRBV12-4 and TRBJ1-2; D possibly corresponds to TRBD1 (5 bases). The CDR3 totals 13 residues. Trimming removed 4 bases from V and 5 bases from J, with 11 bases in between. The CDR3 here is CASSSGGTYGYTF. The CDR3 DNA is TGTGCCAGCAGTTCCGGGGGGACGTATGGCTACACCTTC.

The chain joins TRBV19 to TRBJ2-1; TRBD2 matches 8 bases. After removal of 7 bases from V and 5 bases from J, the junction contained 4 bases not matched to a gene. Germline V CDR1 and CDR2: LNHDA, SQIVND (reference sequence). The length of the CDR3 is 13 residues. As DNA, the CDR3 is TGTGCCAGTAATACGGGGGGGAACAATGAGCAGTTCTTC. Its translation is CASNTGGNNEQFF. Variable domain in full (rest from reference TRBV19 and TRBJ2-1): DGGITQSPKYLFRKEGQNVTLSCEQNLNHDAMYWYRQDPGQGLRLIYYSQIVNDFQKGDIAEGYSVSREKKESFPLTVTSAQKNPTAFYLCASNTGGNNEQFFGPGTRLTVL.

The V gene is TRBV19, the J gene TRBJ1-1; 11 nucleotides align to TRBD1. From germline, CDR1 is LNHDA and CDR2 SQIVND (reference sequence). With V trimmed by 3 bases and J by 5 bases, 8 bases remained unmatched. The CDR3 runs 16 residues. The CDR3 loop is CASSIRTGGASTEAFF. In nucleotides, the CDR3 is TGTGCCAGTAGTATTCGGACAGGGGGCGCTTCGACTGAAGCTTTCTTT.

V gene TRBV10-2 combines with J gene TRBJ2-5, with TRBD2 matching 10 bases. Per germline, CDR1 WSHSY and CDR2 SAAADI. Trimming removed 2 bases from V and 4 bases from J; junction bases left unmatched: 7. The CDR3 has 16 residues. CDR3 in DNA: TGCGCCAGCAGTGAGGGGCTAGCGGGAGTGGTAGAGACCCAGTACTTC. This encodes CASSEGLAGVVETQYF.

V usage is TRBV6-6 and J usage is TRBJ1-1; no definite D call. Per the germline V gene, CDR1 is MNHNY and CDR2 is SVGAGI (reference sequence). With 4 bases removed from V and 5 bases from J, the gap between germline ends came to 8 bases. CDR3 length: 12 residues. Here the CDR3 DNA reads TGTGCCAGCAGTTTTCAGCGAACTGAAGCTTTCTTT. Translation gives CASSFQRTEAFF.

This chain joins TRBV11-2 and TRBJ1-1, with D perhaps TRBD1 (5 bases). CDR1 is SGHAT and CDR2 is FQNNGV in the germline V gene. V was shortened by 5 bases and J by 7 bases, with 14 bases between the two germline ends. The CDR3 runs to 13 residues. CDR3 nucleotide sequence: TGTGCCAGCAGCCGCGGGACGATCCGTGAAGCTTTCTTT. It specifies CASSRGTIREAFF.

The CDR3 coding sequence is TGCAGCGTTGGGACAGGGAGGTACGAGCAGTACTTC. Its translation: CSVGTGRYEQYF. The chain couples TRBV29-1 to TRBJ2-7; 8 nucleotides align to TRBD1. The CDR3 runs to 12 residues. The germline V gene encodes CDR1 SQVTM and CDR2 ANQGSEA. Trimming cost V 4 bases and J 4 bases; bases outside gene matches: 3.